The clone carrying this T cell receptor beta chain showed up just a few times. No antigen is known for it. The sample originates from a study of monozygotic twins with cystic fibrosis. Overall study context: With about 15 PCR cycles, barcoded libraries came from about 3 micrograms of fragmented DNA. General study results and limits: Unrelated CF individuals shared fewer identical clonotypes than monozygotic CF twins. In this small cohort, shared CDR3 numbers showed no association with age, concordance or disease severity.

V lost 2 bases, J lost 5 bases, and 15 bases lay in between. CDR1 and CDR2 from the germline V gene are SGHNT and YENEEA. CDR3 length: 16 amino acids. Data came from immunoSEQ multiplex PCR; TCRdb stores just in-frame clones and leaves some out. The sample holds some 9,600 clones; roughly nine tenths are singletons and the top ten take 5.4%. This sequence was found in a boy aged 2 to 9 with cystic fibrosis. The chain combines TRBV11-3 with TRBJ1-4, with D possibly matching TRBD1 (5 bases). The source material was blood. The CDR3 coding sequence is TGTGCCAGCAGCTTACGTTGGGGGGACGGAAATGAAAAACTGTTTTTT. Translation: CASSLRWGDGNEKLFF.